This TCR beta chain was sequenced in a study of a mutant IDH1 vaccine in newly diagnosed glioma. As to time point: baseline, week 1 (first vaccination visit). Treatment specified: pre-vaccination baseline after standard-of-care therapy. Per the germline V gene, CDR1 is SNHLY and CDR2 is FYNNEI. Trimming took 1 base from V and 4 from J; bases not matched to a gene: 8. The length of the CDR3 is 17 residues. TCRdb keeps only in-frame clones here, not all; method: immunoSEQ multiplex PCR. The sample has about 92,000 clones, 83% seen once; the top ten hold approximately 7.4%. The sequenced sample was PBMCs, obtained from a glioma patient treated with radiotherapy, temozolomide or both. This receptor was taken from a woman aged 50 to 60 with glioma. The V gene is TRBV2, the J gene TRBJ1-2, with TRBD1 matching 11 bases. The DNA of the CDR3 is TGTGCCAGCAGTGAAGGGACAGGGGGCTTTCAGAGCTATGGCTACACCTTC. It yields the protein CASSEGTGGFQSYGYTF.